Presented here are 26 T cell receptor beta chains from one specimen sequenced in a study of shared clonotypes between healthy human individuals. The repertoire was sequenced with immunoSEQ multiplex PCR; TCRdb's copy has only in-frame clones and lacks some. This table holds approximately 2.5 million clones, roughly 93% found once. Source material: naive CD4+ T cells from PBMCs. Documented subset: CD45RA+ positively selected. The receptors were sampled from a man between 18 and 29 years old in good health. Some clones in this sample may be carry-over from other donors' samples.

The gene calls are TRBV19 and TRBJ1-4; D call uncertain. The V end lost 5 bases, the J end lost 8 bases, and 15 bases lay between the germline ends. The CDR3 extends over 14 amino acids. The germline V gene encodes CDR1 LNHDA and CDR2 SQIVND (reference sequence). In DNA, the CDR3 is TGTGCCAGTAGTCTTAGCTCTCGGTGGGAAAAACTGTTTTTT. Its protein product is CASSLSSRWEKLFF.

This chain joins TRBV5-1 and TRBJ2-1; 12 bases are shared with TRBD2. Germline CDR1 SGHRS, CDR2 YFSETQ. Trimming removed 2 bases from V and 4 bases from J; junction bases left unmatched: 4. This CDR3 has 16 residues. The DNA for the CDR3 is TGCGCCAGCAGCTTTCCTAGCGGGAGGGTTTACAATGAGCAGTTCTTC. This translates into CASSFPSGRVYNEQFF.

This rearrangement joins TRBV28 to TRBJ2-7; possible D gene TRBD2, 6 bases. The V gene's germline CDR1 is MDHEN and CDR2 SYDVKM. Trimming took off 5 bases at V and 6 bases at J, with 14 bases between the two ends. The CDR3 is made up of 13 amino acids. Here the CDR3 reads CASSPPGVLEQYF. For the CDR3, the DNA is TGTGCCAGCAGTCCCCCGGGGGTGCTCGAGCAGTACTTC.

The chain links TRBV10-1 to TRBJ2-7; D may be TRBD1 or TRBD2 (6 bases each). Trimming removed 2 bases from V and 1 base from J, with 9 bases in between. CDR1 and CDR2 from the germline V gene are WNHNN and SYGVQD (reference sequence). The CDR3 is made up of 14 amino acids. The CDR3 nucleotides are TGCGCCAGCAGTGAGAGGGGGGCTTCCTACGAGCAGTACTTC. Protein: CASSERGASYEQYF.

This clone was seen once. The chain combines TRBV30 with TRBJ1-5; the match to TRBD1 covers 9 bases. The ends lost 0 bases at V and 4 bases at J; junction bases unmatched: 4. The CDR3 has 15 amino acids. The germline V gene has CDR1 GTSNPN and CDR2 SVGIG (reference sequence). The DNA of the CDR3 is TGTGCCTGGAGTGTACGGACAGGGGAGAATCAGCCCCAGCATTTT. It is translated as CAWSVRTGENQPQHF.

The chain combines TRBV6-6 with TRBJ1-2; TRBD1 might be the D (6 bases). Germline V gives CDR1 MNHNY, CDR2 SVGAGI (reference sequence). This CDR3 spans 15 amino acids. With 2 bases removed from V and 3 bases from J, the gap between germline ends came to 13 bases. The CDR3 spells CASSYHGGTDYGYTF. For the CDR3, the DNA is TGTGCCAGCAGTTACCACGGGGGCACTGACTATGGCTACACCTTC.

This clone occurred once. This chain connects TRBV7-9 to TRBJ1-5; the match to TRBD1 covers 11 bases. In germline, CDR1 is SEHNR, CDR2 FQNEAQ (reference sequence). The CDR3 has 17 amino acids. J gave up 4 bases and V 5 bases, and 10 bases lay outside the gene matches. CDR3 in DNA: TGTGCCAGCAGCCCGGGACAGGGGGGGCGGGTGAATCAGCCCCAGCATTTT. This codes for CASSPGQGGRVNQPQHF.

The chain links TRBV27 to TRBJ2-7; D could derive from TRBD1 or TRBD2 (7 bases each). Germline V gene data show CDR1 as MNHEY and CDR2 as SMNVEV (reference sequence). V lost 5 bases to trimming and J lost 2 bases, with 19 bases between them. The CDR3 covers 16 residues. CDR3 sequence (DNA): TGTGCCAGCAGTCCCCCCCCAGGGGGGGTTCCCTACGAGCAGTACTTC. Translating it yields CASSPPPGGVPYEQYF.

On this clone itself: Its ends do not fully match the called genes, so a read error is possible. This chain links TRBV6-5 with TRBJ2-4; 7 bases line up with TRBD1. The CDR3 totals 12 residues. CDR1 is MNHEY, CDR2 SVGAGI, per germline. CDR3 region: CASRESGQTFHF. The DNA of the CDR3 is TGTGCCAGCAGAGAATCGGGACAGACCTTTCACTTC.

This chain links TRBV30 with TRBJ2-3, with D possibly being TRBD2 (6 bases). Germline V gene data show CDR1 as GTSNPN and CDR2 as SVGIG (reference sequence). This CDR3 spans 15 amino acids. V lost 3 bases, J lost 0 bases, and 13 bases lay in between. The CDR3: CAWRGGISSTDTQYF. For the CDR3, the DNA is TGTGCCTGGAGGGGAGGCATATCTAGCACAGATACGCAGTATTTT.

The CDR3 here is CSARWIYEQYF. In DNA, the CDR3 is TGCAGTGCCCGGTGGATCTACGAGCAGTACTTC. The genes are TRBV20-1 and TRBJ2-7; the D is unclear. Germline V CDR1 and CDR2: DFQATT, SNEGSKA (reference sequence). The CDR3 is 11 amino acids. Trimming took 6 bases from V and 3 from J, leaving 9 bases between them.

The chain carries TRBV9 and TRBJ2-2; 7 nucleotides agree with TRBD1. V dropped 4 bases and J dropped 6; count of bases not matched to a gene: 6. Germline V lookup: CDR1 SGDLS, CDR2 YYNGEE. The CDR3 length is 14 residues. This CDR3 reads CASSHYRGSGELFF. CDR3 coding DNA: TGTGCCAGCAGCCATTACAGGGGCTCCGGGGAGCTGTTTTTT.

Comment on this clone: Other DNA sequences in the sample encode the same CDR3. The rearrangement joins TRBV6-1 to TRBJ1-5; 7 positions agree with TRBD1. CDR1 is MNHNS and CDR2 is SASEGT in the germline V gene. The V gene end was trimmed by 6 bases and the J gene end by 1 base; junction bases not matched to a gene: 3. The CDR3 has 14 amino acids. CDR3 bases: TGTGCCAGCAGCCAGGGGGTGAGCAATCAGCCCCAGCATTTT. It encodes CASSQGVSNQPQHF.

This sequence joins TRBV5-1 and TRBJ1-3; TRBD1 might be the D (5 bases). The CDR3 length is 14 residues. In germline, CDR1 is SGHRS, CDR2 YFSETQ. The V end lost 5 bases, the J end lost 2 bases, and 11 bases lay between the germline ends. The CDR3 DNA sequence: TGCGCCAGCAGACTTGACAGTCCTGGAAACACCATATATTTT. It codes for CASRLDSPGNTIYF.

The genes are TRBV6-1 and TRBJ1-2; tentative D call: TRBD1 (6 bases). There are 17 residues in the CDR3. Germline assignment: CDR1 MNHNS and CDR2 SASEGT. With 2 bases removed from V and 7 bases from J, the gap between germline ends came to 23 bases. The CDR3 loop is CASSEWGGGLLAGGYTF. The CDR3, as DNA: TGTGCCAGCAGTGAATGGGGGGGCGGTCTCCTCGCAGGTGGCTACACCTTC.

This clone was counted once. The same CDR3 can be traced to other DNA sequences in this sample. The rearrangement links TRBV5-1 to TRBJ2-7, with unresolved D. Germline assignment: CDR1 SGHRS and CDR2 YFSETQ. Trimming took off 0 bases at V and 0 bases at J, with 10 bases between the two ends. CDR3 length: 15 amino acids. The CDR3 region has the DNA TGCGCCAGCAGCTTGGTTGGGGTTAGCTCCTACGAGCAGTACTTC. Translation gives CASSLVGVSSYEQYF.

With regard to this clone: At one of its ends the junction is not consistent with the germline gene, which may arise from a read error. The chain employs TRBV6-1 and TRBJ1-3; D is possibly TRBD1 (5 bases). The germline CDR1 and CDR2 sequences are MNHNS and SASEGT. The CDR3 is 13 residues long. CDR3 coding DNA: TGTGCCAGCAGAGAAGGGGTAGTAAACACCATATATTTT. Translating it yields CASREGVVNTIYF.

The chain links TRBV5-1 to TRBJ2-7; D might be TRBD2 (6 bases). CDR1 SGHRS and CDR2 YFSETQ come from the germline V gene. The germline V and J ends were trimmed by 4 bases and 7 bases, with 21 bases remaining between them. CDR3 size: 15 residues. In DNA, the CDR3 is TGCGCCAGCAGCCTTCCGGAGGGCCCGGGCGGAGAGCAGTACTTC. Translation gives CASSLPEGPGGEQYF. The full variable domain, completed using reference TRBV5-1 and TRBJ2-7, is KAGVTQTPRYLIKTRGQQVTLSCSPISGHRSVSWYQQTPGQGLQFLFEYFSETQRNKGNFPGRFSGRQFSNSRSEMNVSTLELGDSALYLCASSLPEGPGGEQYFGPGTRLTVT.

This clone was recorded once. This chain uses TRBV7-2 with TRBJ1-5; D gene ambiguous. CDR1 is SGHTA and CDR2 is FQGNSA in the germline V gene. The V end lost 5 bases, the J end lost 5 bases, and 16 bases lay between the germline ends. The CDR3 is 15 residues long. CDR3 DNA: TGTGCCAGCAGCGGAGAGGCGACCTACTATCAGCCCCAGCATTTT. Encoded protein: CASSGEATYYQPQHF.

This rearrangement joins TRBV6-6 to TRBJ1-2; a weak D match, TRBD1 (6 bases). CDR1 MNHNY and CDR2 SVGAGI come from the germline V gene (reference sequence). V was clipped by 0 bases and J by 5 bases, with 10 bases between them. The CDR3 sequence is 14 residues long. The CDR3 DNA reads as TGTGCCAGCAGTTACTCGGACACAGGGTATGGCTACACCTTC. Amino acid sequence: CASSYSDTGYGYTF.

This clone showed up just once. The V and J genes are TRBV2 and TRBJ1-1, with 9 positions matching TRBD1. With V trimmed by 2 bases and J by 6 bases, 7 bases remained unmatched. CDR1 SNHLY and CDR2 FYNNEI come from the germline V gene. The CDR3 is 15 residues long. CDR3 sequence: CASSELGQGMAEAFF. The CDR3 nucleotides read TGTGCCAGCAGTGAATTGGGACAGGGTATGGCTGAAGCTTTCTTT.

The genes are TRBV9 and TRBJ2-2, with 7 bases that match TRBD2. The J segment lost 4 bases and the V segment lost 3 bases, leaving 3 bases of the junction unmatched. The CDR3 spans 14 residues. The germline V gene has CDR1 SGDLS and CDR2 YYNGEE. CDR3 sequence reads: CASSGIAGTGELFF. The DNA of the CDR3 is TGTGCCAGCAGCGGTATAGCGGGCACCGGGGAGCTGTTTTTT.

The rearrangement uses TRBV19 and TRBJ2-3, with 9 bases aligning to TRBD1. The CDR3 sequence is 15 residues long. From germline, CDR1 is LNHDA and CDR2 SQIVND (reference sequence). V lost 6 bases and J lost 0; bases outside the gene matches: 4. CDR3 amino acids: CASRDRGKSTDTQYF. The CDR3, as DNA: TGTGCCAGTAGAGACAGGGGGAAGAGCACAGATACGCAGTATTTT. The full variable domain, in which reference TRBV19 and TRBJ2-3 provide the parts outside the CDR3, is DGGITQSPKYLFRKEGQNVTLSCEQNLNHDAMYWYRQDPGQGLRLIYYSQIVNDFQKGDIAEGYSVSREKKESFPLTVTSAQKNPTAFYLCASRDRGKSTDTQYFGPGTRLTVL.

The chain is built from TRBV4-3 and TRBJ2-2; 8 positions agree with TRBD1. V lost 4 bases and J lost 7; bases outside the gene matches: 2. This CDR3 region has 13 residues. The germline gives CDR1 LGHNA, CDR2 YSLEER. The CDR3 loop is CASSRGQGGELFF. CDR3 DNA sequence: TGCGCCAGCAGCCGTGGACAGGGCGGGGAGCTGTTTTTT.

The chain links TRBV27 to TRBJ2-4, with D possibly TRBD2 on 7 matching bases. Between the trimmed V and J ends, which lost 8 bases and 0 bases, there was a span of 14 bases. The CDR3 is 15 residues long. Germline V gene data show CDR1 as MNHEY and CDR2 as SMNVEV (reference sequence). The DNA for the CDR3 is TGTGCCAGCGGGGGGGCCAAAATAGCCAAAAACATTCAGTACTTC. Protein sequence: CASGGAKIAKNIQYF.

J is TRBJ2-7 and V is TRBV28; perhaps TRBD1 as D (6 bases). CDR1 is MDHEN, CDR2 SYDVKM, per germline. V dropped 7 bases and J dropped 3 bases, with 13 bases sitting between them. The CDR3 extends over 13 amino acids. CDR3 residues: CASKTQGIYEQYF. DNA for the CDR3: TGTGCCAGCAAAACCCAGGGGATCTACGAGCAGTACTTC. The entire variable domain, with the rest obtained from reference TRBV28 and TRBJ2-7, is as follows: DVKVTQSSRYLVKRTGEKVFLECVQDMDHENMFWYRQDPGLGLRLIYFSYDVKMKEKGDIPEGYSVSREKKERFSLILESASTNQTSMYLCASKTQGIYEQYFGPGTRLTVT.